The 26 T cell receptor beta chains reported below all come from one sample, sequenced in a study of blood T cell repertoires in COVID-19 (dated by TCRdb to 2020 to 2022). Library prep was done by the immunoSEQ multiplex PCR assay. TCRdb provides this immuneACCESS table in a form limited to in-frame rearrangements. Some clones are lacking; in checked studies, under half of them reflect an unresolved V gene, and why the rest are absent is not known. The sample includes more than 120,000 clones, with about 92% observed a single time. 1.5% to 2% of the sample rests with the top ten. The sequencing input was peripheral blood. The receptors were sampled from a human donor in a cohort sampled during active COVID-19.

The genes are TRBV15 and TRBJ1-5; D possibly corresponds to TRBD1 (6 bases). The V end lost 1 base, the J end lost 6 bases, and 16 bases lay between the germline ends. Looked up from germline, CDR1 is LNHNV and CDR2 is YYDKDF (reference sequence). This CDR3 has 16 amino acids. Here the CDR3 reads CATSRGDEGVGQPQHF. The CDR3 bases are TGTGCCACCAGCAGAGGGGATGAGGGGGTTGGTCAGCCCCAGCATTTT.

The chain joins TRBV3-1 (or the pseudogene TRBV3-2) to TRBJ2-2, with D unresolved. Germline V CDR1 and CDR2: LGHDT, YNNKEL (reference sequence). The CDR3 loop spans 13 amino acids. The V end lost 4 bases, the J end lost 6 bases, and 9 bases lay between the germline ends. The CDR3 loop reads CASSPREAGELFF. The CDR3 DNA follows: TGTGCCAGCAGCCCCCGAGAGGCCGGGGAGCTGTTTTTT.

This clone has just a few counts. V is TRBV19 and J is TRBJ1-5, with D possibly TRBD1 on 6 matching bases. Looked up from germline, CDR1 is LNHDA and CDR2 is SQIVND (reference sequence). The CDR3 covers 14 residues. Trimming took off 5 bases at V and 2 bases at J, with 10 bases between the two ends. The CDR3 loop reads CASSWGPGNQPQHF. The CDR3 DNA reads as TGTGCCAGTAGTTGGGGGCCGGGCAATCAGCCCCAGCATTTT. Using reference TRBV19 and TRBJ1-5 for the parts outside the CDR3, the full variable domain is DGGITQSPKYLFRKEGQNVTLSCEQNLNHDAMYWYRQDPGQGLRLIYYSQIVNDFQKGDIAEGYSVSREKKESFPLTVTSAQKNPTAFYLCASSWGPGNQPQHFGDGTRLSIL.

This sequence joins TRBV4-3 and TRBJ2-7; D is ambiguous. Deletions cut 4 bases from V and 6 bases from J, with 13 bases between. This CDR3 has 13 residues. Germline V gives CDR1 LGHNA, CDR2 YSLEER. DNA for the CDR3: TGCGCCAGCAGCCCGAATAGCCTTGGCGAGCAGTACTTC. This sequence encodes CASSPNSLGEQYF.

The CDR3 spells CASSLDRENAFF. The CDR3 nucleotides read TGTGCCAGCAGCTTGGACAGGGAGAACGCTTTCTTT. The genes are TRBV7-2 and TRBJ1-1; 8 bases are shared with TRBD1. Germline loops: CDR1 SGHTA, CDR2 FQGNSA. The CDR3 contains 12 residues. The trim removed 3 bases at V and 11 bases at J, leaving 5 bases unmatched.

V is TRBV21-1 and J is TRBJ1-1. TRBV21-1 is a recognized pseudogene. The CDR3 has 14 residues. CDR3 residues: CARSKRSSNTEAFF. The DNA of the CDR3 is TGTGCCAGGAGCAAGAGGTCCTCCAACACTGAAGCTTTCTTT.

V usage is TRBV9 and J usage is TRBJ2-1; the match to TRBD2 covers 8 bases. The V gene's germline CDR1 is SGDLS and CDR2 YYNGEE. Trimming took 3 bases from V and 4 from J; bases not matched to a gene: 6. The CDR3 runs to 15 residues. The CDR3, as DNA: TGTGCCAGCAGCGAGGGGACTAGGGGGTACAATGAGCAGTTCTTC. Its translation: CASSEGTRGYNEQFF.

This clone was seen just once. This chain links TRBV28 with TRBJ2-2; D might be TRBD1 (6 bases). The CDR3 contains 14 residues. V gave up 10 bases and J gave up 2 bases, with 14 bases separating them. CDR1 is MDHEN, CDR2 SYDVKM, per germline. CDR3 protein: CATQGGPNTGELFF. The DNA of the CDR3 is TGTGCCACACAAGGGGGACCTAACACCGGGGAGCTGTTTTTT.

The chain couples TRBV3-1 (or the pseudogene TRBV3-2) to TRBJ2-1, with TRBD2 matching over 9 bases. CDR3 length equals 18 residues. Germline V CDR1 and CDR2: LGHDT, YNNKEL (reference sequence). With V trimmed by 0 bases and J by 5 bases, 11 bases remained unmatched. The CDR3 region has the DNA TGTGCCAGCAGCCAAGATCCAGCGGGGGGCACCGGTAACAATGAGCAGTTCTTC. Protein: CASSQDPAGGTGNNEQFF.

This clone was detected only once. The chain recombines TRBV30 with TRBJ1-2; no reliable D call. CDR1 is GTSNPN and CDR2 is SVGIG in the germline V gene (reference sequence). CDR3 length: 13 amino acids. V lost 4 bases, J lost 4 bases, and 13 bases lay in between. CDR3 sequence reads: CAWIELYSYGYTF. CDR3 nucleotides: TGTGCCTGGATAGAATTGTACAGCTATGGCTACACCTTC.

This chain connects TRBV3-1 (or the pseudogene TRBV3-2) to TRBJ2-2; no definite D call. Germline V gene data show CDR1 as LGHDT and CDR2 as YNNKEL (reference sequence). Between the trimmed V and J ends, which lost 0 bases and 7 bases, there was a span of 9 bases. This CDR3 is built from 14 residues. Here the CDR3 reads CASSQDPFIGELFF. The DNA for the CDR3 is TGTGCCAGCAGCCAAGACCCCTTTATCGGGGAGCTGTTTTTT.

Only a few counts were recorded for this clone. CDR3 in amino acids: CASRAQGDQPQHF. CDR3 coding DNA: TGTGCCAGCAGGGCACAGGGCGATCAGCCCCAGCATTTT. J is TRBJ1-5 and V is TRBV2, with D tentatively TRBD1 (6 bases). Trimming took 6 bases from V and 5 from J, leaving 11 bases between them. The V gene's germline CDR1 is SNHLY and CDR2 FYNNEI. The CDR3 is made up of 13 amino acids.

DNA of the CDR3: TGTGCCAGCAGCCTCACAGGGTACTACACCTTC. Amino acids: CASSLTGYYTF. The V gene is TRBV3-1 (or the pseudogene TRBV3-2), the J gene TRBJ1-2; weak D call: TRBD1 (6 bases). The CDR3 totals 11 residues. Trimming cost V 4 bases and J 10 bases, with 10 bases left between them. Per the germline V gene, CDR1 is LGHDT and CDR2 is YNNKEL (reference sequence).

The genes are TRBV11-3 and TRBJ2-1; 12 bases agree with TRBD2. Germline CDR1 SGHNT, CDR2 YENEEA. The CDR3 consists of 15 residues. Trimming removed 2 bases from V and 10 bases from J; junction bases left unmatched: 6. The CDR3 loop reads CASSLSSGGAEEQFF. The CDR3 DNA sequence: TGTGCCAGCAGCTTATCTAGCGGGGGGGCCGAAGAGCAGTTCTTC.

This clone was seen a handful of times. This chain joins TRBV5-4 and TRBJ1-6; no definite D call. The CDR3 is 14 residues long. CDR1 SGHNT and CDR2 YYREEE come from the germline V gene (reference sequence). With 0 bases removed from V and 2 bases from J, the gap between germline ends came to 3 bases. The CDR3 is CASSLAAYNSPLHF. The DNA for the CDR3 is TGTGCCAGCAGCTTGGCCGCCTATAATTCACCCCTCCACTTT.

This clone was picked up a small number of times. The same CDR3 also results from other DNA sequences found in this sample. The V gene is TRBV5-1, the J gene TRBJ2-2, with D unclear. CDR3 size: 14 residues. The V end lost 4 bases, the J end lost 0 bases, and 7 bases lay between the germline ends. The V gene's germline CDR1 is SGHRS and CDR2 YFSETQ. CDR3 loop: CASSPLPNTGELFF. The CDR3 DNA reads TGCGCCAGCAGCCCTCTCCCGAACACCGGGGAGCTGTTTTTT.

The rearrangement links TRBV1 to TRBJ1-3; no check of the table's D call, TRBD1, against the DNA was made. TRBV1 is marked as a pseudogene. The CDR3 sequence is 14 residues long. CDR3 bases: TGCACCAGCAGCCCTGGGACACAGGAGAACACCATATATTTT. Protein sequence: CTSSPGTQENTIYF.

This clone has a single count. The V and J genes are TRBV9 and TRBJ1-2; TRBD1 matches at 7 bases. The germline V gene has CDR1 SGDLS and CDR2 YYNGEE. Trimming cost V 0 bases and J 7 bases; bases outside gene matches: 6. The CDR3 loop spans 14 amino acids. The CDR3 bases are TGTGCCAGCAGCGTAGCTAACCAGGGGGGTGGCTACACCTTC. Its translation: CASSVANQGGGYTF.

This chain uses TRBV20-1 with TRBJ2-3, with 12 positions matching TRBD2. The trim removed 3 bases at V and 0 bases at J, leaving 7 bases unmatched. The CDR3 runs to 17 residues. The germline V gene has CDR1 DFQATT and CDR2 SNEGSKA (reference sequence). CDR3 sequence: CSASRSSGGASTDTQYF. As DNA, the CDR3 is TGCAGTGCTAGTAGGTCTAGCGGGGGGGCGAGCACAGATACGCAGTATTTT.

The chain uses TRBV19 and TRBJ1-2, with 7 bases lining up with TRBD1. This CDR3 contains 15 residues. Germline V lookup: CDR1 LNHDA, CDR2 SQIVND (reference sequence). Unmatched junction bases numbered 16, after V lost 10 bases and J lost 5 bases. The CDR3 DNA reads TGTGCCACCCCACCCCCCGGACAGGCGGTATATGGCTACACCTTC. As protein: CATPPPGQAVYGYTF. The whole variable domain, remainder taken from reference TRBV19 and TRBJ1-2, is DGGITQSPKYLFRKEGQNVTLSCEQNLNHDAMYWYRQDPGQGLRLIYYSQIVNDFQKGDIAEGYSVSREKKESFPLTVTSAQKNPTAFYLCATPPPGQAVYGYTFGSGTRLTVV.

This chain joins TRBV4-1 and TRBJ1-5, with 9 bases aligning to TRBD1. CDR1 MGHRA and CDR2 YSYEKL come from the germline V gene. The CDR3 is 17 amino acids. V lost 0 bases to trimming and J lost 6 bases; unmatched junction nucleotides: 9. This chain's CDR3 is CASSQDPGQGGFQPQHF. The CDR3 DNA reads as TGCGCCAGCAGCCAAGACCCGGGACAGGGCGGTTTTCAGCCCCAGCATTTT.

The rearrangement links TRBV10-2 to TRBJ1-2, with 8 bases identical to TRBD1. CDR3 length equals 16 residues. The junction had 3 bases not matched to a gene; V was cut back by 0 bases and J by 0 bases. Germline V gene data show CDR1 as WSHSY and CDR2 as SAAADI. CDR3 in amino acids: CASSESSGGPNYGYTF. CDR3 sequence (DNA): TGCGCCAGCAGTGAGTCGTCAGGGGGCCCTAACTATGGCTACACCTTC.

V usage is TRBV9 and J usage is TRBJ1-2, with TRBD1 identical over 8 bases. The CDR3 spans 14 residues. The V segment lost 3 bases and the J segment 7 bases; nucleotides outside the gene matches: 8. Germline V lookup: CDR1 SGDLS, CDR2 YYNGEE. The DNA for the CDR3 is TGTGCCAGCAGCGGACCAGGGGGCGCCGGTGGCTACACCTTC. It is translated as CASSGPGGAGGYTF.

The chain carries TRBV24-1 and TRBJ1-1, with 7 bases matching TRBD1. V was clipped by 1 base and J by 1 base; unmatched bases: 2. Germline CDR1 reads KGHDR; CDR2 reads SFDVKD. The CDR3 spans 15 residues. CDR3 region: CATSDLGQANTEAFF. CDR3 DNA sequence: TGTGCCACCAGTGATTTAGGACAGGCGAACACTGAAGCTTTCTTT.

The chain joins TRBV9 to TRBJ1-6, with D perhaps TRBD1 (5 bases). The CDR3 covers 15 residues. The V end lost 3 bases, the J end lost 6 bases, and 13 bases lay between the germline ends. Germline V gene sequence: CDR1 SGDLS, CDR2 YYNGEE. CDR3 in amino acids: CASSEQGLINSPLHF. CDR3 in DNA: TGTGCCAGCAGCGAGCAGGGCCTTATTAATTCACCCCTCCACTTT.

This chain uses TRBV12-3 or TRBV12-4 with TRBJ2-1; D is unresolved. V was pared by 6 bases and J by 11 bases, with 14 bases between. This CDR3 is built from 12 residues. CDR3 in DNA: TGTGCCAGCAGGAACCCAGCTGGGCAGCAGTTCTTC. It is translated as CASRNPAGQQFF.